The rows below give T cell receptor beta chains drawn from one sample of a study of cytomegalovirus exposure and HLA in healthy donors. Data came from immunoSEQ multiplex PCR; TCRdb stores just in-frame clones and leaves some out. The sample has some 180,000 clones; around nine tenths are singletons. Sequencing used PBMCs. These receptors were taken from a man between 25 and 39 years old in good health and CMV-seropositive. Each CDR3 is given with its conserved first and last residue. The order of the fields is J gene, clone size, D gene, V gene, CDR3 protein, CDR3 DNA. A D gene is named only where the DNA matches it firmly. Only some rows state a clone size, as once, few, many or a class for expanded clones.

j_gene: TRBJ2-7; abundance: .; d_gene: .; v_gene: TRBV18; CDR3aa: CASSRYPEEQYF; CDR3nt: TGTGCCAGCTCACGTTATCCGGAAGAGCAGTACTTC
j_gene: TRBJ2-2; abundance: .; d_gene: .; v_gene: TRBV5-1; CDR3aa: CASRPDSNTGELFF; CDR3nt: TGCGCCAGCAGACCGGACAGTAACACCGGGGAGCTGTTTTTT
j_gene: TRBJ1-2; abundance: .; d_gene: TRBD1; v_gene: TRBV5-1; CDR3aa: CASSLSRDRPDEFTF; CDR3nt: TGCGCCAGCAGCTTGAGCCGGGACAGGCCCGATGAGTTCACCTTC
j_gene: TRBJ1-2; abundance: few; d_gene: .; v_gene: TRBV2; CDR3aa: CASRSDNYGYTF; CDR3nt: TGTGCCAGCAGATCGGACAATTATGGCTACACCTTC
j_gene: TRBJ2-4; abundance: .; d_gene: TRBD1; v_gene: TRBV27; CDR3aa: CASRGQGENIQYF; CDR3nt: TGTGCCAGCAGGGGACAGGGGGAGAACATTCAGTACTTC
j_gene: TRBJ2-5; abundance: .; d_gene: .; v_gene: TRBV2; CDR3aa: CASSRDHQETQYF; CDR3nt: TGTGCCTCATCCCGGGACCACCAAGAGACCCAGTACTTC
j_gene: TRBJ2-7; abundance: .; d_gene: .; v_gene: TRBV6-5; CDR3aa: CASSYSGTYSYEQYF; CDR3nt: TGTGCCAGCAGTTACTCGGGGACCTACAGCTACGAGCAGTACTTC
j_gene: TRBJ1-1; abundance: .; d_gene: TRBD1; v_gene: TRBV9; CDR3aa: CASSVVGTANTEAFF; CDR3nt: TGTGCCAGCAGCGTAGTAGGGACAGCGAACACTGAAGCTTTCTTT
j_gene: TRBJ1-5; abundance: .; d_gene: .; v_gene: TRBV27; CDR3aa: CASSLGGDGNQPQHF; CDR3nt: TGTGCCAGCAGTTTGGGGGGGGATGGCAATCAGCCCCAGCATTTT
j_gene: TRBJ2-3; abundance: once; d_gene: TRBD2; v_gene: TRBV5-1; CDR3aa: CASSPQREAVDTQYF; CDR3nt: TGCGCCAGCAGCCCTCAGCGGGAGGCAGTGGATACGCAGTATTTT
j_gene: TRBJ2-3; abundance: .; d_gene: .; v_gene: TRBV27; CDR3aa: CASSPGQILLSTDTQYF; CDR3nt: TGTGCCAGCAGTCCTGGACAGATCCTTCTGAGCACAGATACGCAGTATTTT
j_gene: TRBJ2-1; abundance: .; d_gene: TRBD2; v_gene: TRBV5-8; CDR3aa: CASSLTSGVQDEQFF; CDR3nt: TGTGCCAGCAGCTTGACTAGCGGAGTACAGGATGAGCAGTTCTTC
j_gene: TRBJ1-1; abundance: many; d_gene: .; v_gene: TRBV25-1; CDR3aa: CASNGRAATGSAFF; CDR3nt: TGTGCCAGCAATGGGAGGGCGGCGACGGGTTCGGCTTTCTTT
j_gene: TRBJ1-1; abundance: .; d_gene: TRBD1; v_gene: TRBV29-1; CDR3aa: CSVGGTGHSAAFF; CDR3nt: TGCAGCGTTGGGGGGACAGGACACTCCGCAGCTTTCTTT
j_gene: TRBJ2-3; abundance: .; d_gene: .; v_gene: TRBV7-2; CDR3aa: CASSLDERLPDTQYF; CDR3nt: TGTGCCAGCAGCTTAGATGAACGCCTCCCCGATACGCAGTATTTT
j_gene: TRBJ2-3; abundance: .; d_gene: .; v_gene: TRBV14; CDR3aa: CATPPRGRDTQYF; CDR3nt: TGTGCCACTCCCCCCCGTGGACGAGATACGCAGTATTTT
j_gene: TRBJ2-3; abundance: .; d_gene: .; v_gene: TRBV4-1; CDR3aa: CASVGEGVYTDTQYF; CDR3nt: TGCGCCAGCGTCGGGGAAGGGGTGTACACAGATACGCAGTATTTT
j_gene: TRBJ2-7; abundance: .; d_gene: TRBD1; v_gene: TRBV6-5; CDR3aa: CASSYAGTGSYEQYF; CDR3nt: TGTGCCAGCAGTTACGCCGGGACAGGGTCCTACGAGCAGTACTTC
j_gene: TRBJ2-3; abundance: .; d_gene: .; v_gene: TRBV7-2; CDR3aa: CASSSGPSTDTQYF; CDR3nt: TGTGCCAGCAGCTCTGGTCCAAGCACAGATACGCAGTATTTT
j_gene: TRBJ1-1; abundance: .; d_gene: .; v_gene: TRBV7-2; CDR3aa: CASSPSPLPVTEAFF; CDR3nt: TGTGCCAGCAGCCCTAGCCCCCTACCGGTTACTGAAGCTTTCTTT
j_gene: TRBJ1-3; abundance: .; d_gene: .; v_gene: TRBV6-1; CDR3aa: CASSELGGLGNTIYF; CDR3nt: TGTGCCAGCAGTGAGCTAGGAGGGCTGGGAAACACCATATATTTT
j_gene: TRBJ2-7; abundance: .; d_gene: TRBD2; v_gene: TRBV28; CDR3aa: CASSAGLAEIYEQYF; CDR3nt: TGTGCCAGCAGTGCGGGACTAGCGGAAATCTACGAGCAGTACTTC
j_gene: TRBJ1-1; abundance: .; d_gene: .; v_gene: TRBV28; CDR3aa: CASSLRGATEAFF; CDR3nt: TGTGCCAGCAGTTTAAGGGGGGCCACTGAAGCTTTCTTT
j_gene: TRBJ1-1; abundance: few; d_gene: .; v_gene: TRBV19; CDR3aa: CASSPRQSLNTEAFF; CDR3nt: TGTGCCAGTAGTCCCCGACAGAGTCTGAACACTGAAGCTTTCTTT
j_gene: TRBJ2-7; abundance: .; d_gene: TRBD2; v_gene: TRBV11-3; CDR3aa: CASSLGEGGFYEQYF; CDR3nt: TGTGCCAGCAGCTTGGGGGAGGGAGGATTCTACGAGCAGTACTTC
j_gene: TRBJ2-6; abundance: .; d_gene: TRBD1; v_gene: TRBV4-3; CDR3aa: CASSQPHRGASGANVLTF; CDR3nt: TGCGCCAGCAGCCAACCCCACAGGGGGGCCTCTGGGGCCAACGTCCTGACTTTC
j_gene: TRBJ2-5; abundance: .; d_gene: TRBD2; v_gene: TRBV7-9; CDR3aa: CASSPGTSAQETQYF; CDR3nt: TGTGCCAGCAGCCCCGGGACTAGCGCTCAAGAGACCCAGTACTTC
j_gene: TRBJ2-5; abundance: .; d_gene: .; v_gene: TRBV4-1; CDR3aa: CASSQERGTQYF; CDR3nt: TGCGCCAGCAGCCAAGAACGTGGGACCCAGTACTTC
j_gene: TRBJ2-7; abundance: .; d_gene: TRBD1; v_gene: TRBV6-1; CDR3aa: CASSARQGGYEQYF; CDR3nt: TGTGCCAGCAGTGCGCGACAGGGGGGCTACGAGCAGTACTTC
j_gene: TRBJ2-7; abundance: .; d_gene: TRBD1; v_gene: TRBV7-6; CDR3aa: CASSWGSGQGSYEQYF; CDR3nt: TGTGCCAGCAGCTGGGGGAGTGGACAGGGTTCCTACGAGCAGTACTTC
j_gene: TRBJ2-5; abundance: .; d_gene: TRBD1; v_gene: TRBV5-1; CDR3aa: CASSFSGTGKETQYF; CDR3nt: TGCGCCAGCAGCTTCTCCGGGACAGGGAAAGAGACCCAGTACTTC
j_gene: TRBJ2-2; abundance: .; d_gene: .; v_gene: TRBV28; CDR3aa: CASNGDYTGELFF; CDR3nt: TGTGCCAGCAATGGGGATTACACCGGGGAGCTGTTTTTT
j_gene: TRBJ1-6; abundance: few; d_gene: .; v_gene: TRBV6-4; CDR3aa: CASSAEGENSPLHF; CDR3nt: TGTGCCAGCTCCGCAGAGGGCGAGAATTCACCCCTCCACTTT
j_gene: TRBJ2-3; abundance: .; d_gene: .; v_gene: TRBV6-1; CDR3aa: CASSEWYSATDTQYF; CDR3nt: TGTGCCAGCAGTGAATGGTATAGTGCGACAGATACGCAGTATTTT
j_gene: TRBJ2-7; abundance: .; d_gene: .; v_gene: TRBV6-5; CDR3aa: CASSEWYEQYF; CDR3nt: TGTGCCAGCAGTGAGTGGTACGAGCAGTACTTC
j_gene: TRBJ2-7; abundance: .; d_gene: .; v_gene: TRBV5-4; CDR3aa: CASSLTGSYEQYF; CDR3nt: TGTGCCAGCAGCTTGACGGGTTCCTACGAGCAGTACTTC